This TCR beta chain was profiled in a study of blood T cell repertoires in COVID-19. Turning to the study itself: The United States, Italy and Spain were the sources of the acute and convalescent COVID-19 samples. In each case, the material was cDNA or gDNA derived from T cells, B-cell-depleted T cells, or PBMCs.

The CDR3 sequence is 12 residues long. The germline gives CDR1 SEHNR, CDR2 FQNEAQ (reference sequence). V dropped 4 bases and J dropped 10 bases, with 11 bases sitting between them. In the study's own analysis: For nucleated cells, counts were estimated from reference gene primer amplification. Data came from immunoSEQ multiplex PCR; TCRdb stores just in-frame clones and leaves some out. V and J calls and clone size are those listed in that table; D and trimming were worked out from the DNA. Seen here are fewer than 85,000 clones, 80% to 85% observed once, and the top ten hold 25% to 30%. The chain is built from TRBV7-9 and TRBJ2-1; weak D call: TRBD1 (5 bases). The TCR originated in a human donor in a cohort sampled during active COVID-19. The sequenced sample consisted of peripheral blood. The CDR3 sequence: CASSYDSPEQFF. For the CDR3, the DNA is TGTGCCAGCAGCTACGACAGCCCGGAGCAGTTCTTC. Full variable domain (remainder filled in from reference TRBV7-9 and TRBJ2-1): DTGVSQNPRHKITKRGQNVTFRCDPISEHNRLYWYRQTLGQGPEFLTYFQNEAQLEKSRLLSDRFSAERPKGSFSTLEIQRTEQGDSAMYLCASSYDSPEQFFGPGTRLTVL.